Listed below are T cell receptor beta chains from one sample, sequenced in a study of cytomegalovirus exposure and HLA in healthy donors. Some clones are missing from TCRdb's copy, which holds only in-frame ones; the method was immunoSEQ multiplex PCR. The sample has 250,000 to 350,000 clones, around 87% seen once. Sequenced input: PBMCs. The origin of the receptors is a woman under 40 in good health and CMV-seropositive. Both conserved end residues are trimmed from each CDR3. Each record gives: V gene, J gene, D gene, CDR3 protein. The D gene is left open where the match is weak.

TRBV10-3	TRBJ2-7	TRBD2	AIGEGYEQY
TRBV27	TRBJ2-1	NA	ASSRSGAEGWGEQF
TRBV29-1	TRBJ1-5	NA	SVGAGLSQPQH
TRBV9	TRBJ2-2	NA	ASSVPGELF
TRBV4-2	TRBJ2-7	TRBD2	ASSSYPGTSGSSYEQY
TRBV5-1	TRBJ1-2	NA	ASSLEATSYGYT
TRBV15	TRBJ2-4	TRBD1	ATSRDLTGAKNIQY
TRBV28	TRBJ1-5	NA	ASSTAGNQPQH
TRBV5-1	TRBJ2-3	TRBD2	ASSPSGIGTDTQY
TRBV6-5	TRBJ1-2	NA	ASSPGPGVGYGYT
TRBV11-2	TRBJ1-2	TRBD1	ASSVGQGALGYT
TRBV5-1	TRBJ1-1	NA	ASSWGPTGMDTEAF
TRBV27	TRBJ2-7	NA	ASSSSGLFPTYEQY
TRBV19	TRBJ1-2	NA	ASSSGEEWFGYT
TRBV4-3	TRBJ2-1	TRBD2	ASSPLGTSGVYEQF
TRBV4-1	TRBJ1-5	TRBD1	ASSRDRGQGQPQH
TRBV5-1	TRBJ1-4	NA	ASSDGRTDEKLF
TRBV6-6	TRBJ2-7	NA	ASSYGRGRTYEQY
TRBV9	TRBJ2-1	TRBD2	ASSVGSGSYNEQF
TRBV7-2	TRBJ1-2	NA	ASSLAEQGYGYT
TRBV19	TRBJ1-2	TRBD1	ASSISDRGRYGYT
TRBV5-1	TRBJ2-6	NA	ASGSGNSGANVLT
TRBV5-6	TRBJ2-3	NA	ASSPTLGFTQY
TRBV28	TRBJ1-1	NA	ASTGTEAF
TRBV5-4	TRBJ2-5	NA	ASSQRTGREETQY
TRBV27	TRBJ2-2	TRBD1	ASSLYEGATNTGELF
TRBV7-8	TRBJ1-1	NA	ASSSPFRNGNTEAF
TRBV13	TRBJ1-2	NA	ASSQDGGNYGYT
TRBV28	TRBJ1-1	NA	ASSRLTVRTEAF
TRBV4-3	TRBJ2-7	TRBD1	ASSQDPGQGSYEQY
TRBV6-5	TRBJ2-7	NA	ASSYRFLAYEQY
TRBV28	TRBJ2-3	NA	ASSKGRTPGTQY
TRBV11-3	TRBJ2-3	NA	ASSYGTFDTQY
TRBV6-4	TRBJ1-1	TRBD1	ASTEGQRVGTEAF
TRBV2	TRBJ2-3	NA	ATQSSGGGTDTQY
TRBV9	TRBJ2-7	TRBD2	ASSASGGAYEQY
TRBV27	TRBJ1-1	NA	ASSQYSAAF
TRBV6-5	TRBJ2-7	TRBD2	ASRTGTSGYEQY
TRBV7-9	TRBJ1-4	NA	ASSLVGVEAPNEKLF
TRBV2	TRBJ2-1	TRBD1	ASRDRTRGEQF
TRBV28	TRBJ2-7	NA	ASALVGAYEQY
TRBV4-3	TRBJ2-7	NA	ASSHRQVDLYEQY
TRBV30	TRBJ2-5	TRBD2	AWSRMGLAGEVRGKETQY
TRBV28	TRBJ2-1	NA	ASSSSSNEQF